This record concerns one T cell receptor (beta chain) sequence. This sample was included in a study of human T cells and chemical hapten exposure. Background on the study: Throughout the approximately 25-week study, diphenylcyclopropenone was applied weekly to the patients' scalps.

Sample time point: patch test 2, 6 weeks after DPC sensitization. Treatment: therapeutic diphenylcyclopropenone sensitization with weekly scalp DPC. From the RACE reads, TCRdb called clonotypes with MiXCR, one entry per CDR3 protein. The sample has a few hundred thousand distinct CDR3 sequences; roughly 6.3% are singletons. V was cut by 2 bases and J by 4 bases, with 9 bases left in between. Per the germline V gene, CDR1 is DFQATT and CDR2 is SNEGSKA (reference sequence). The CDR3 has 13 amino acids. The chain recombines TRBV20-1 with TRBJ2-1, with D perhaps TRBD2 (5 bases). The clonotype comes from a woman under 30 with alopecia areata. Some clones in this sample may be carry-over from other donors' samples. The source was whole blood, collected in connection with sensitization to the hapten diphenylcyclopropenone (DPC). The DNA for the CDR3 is TGCAGTGCTAGACTGCGGACTTACAATGAGCAGTTCTTC. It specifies CSARLRTYNEQFF.